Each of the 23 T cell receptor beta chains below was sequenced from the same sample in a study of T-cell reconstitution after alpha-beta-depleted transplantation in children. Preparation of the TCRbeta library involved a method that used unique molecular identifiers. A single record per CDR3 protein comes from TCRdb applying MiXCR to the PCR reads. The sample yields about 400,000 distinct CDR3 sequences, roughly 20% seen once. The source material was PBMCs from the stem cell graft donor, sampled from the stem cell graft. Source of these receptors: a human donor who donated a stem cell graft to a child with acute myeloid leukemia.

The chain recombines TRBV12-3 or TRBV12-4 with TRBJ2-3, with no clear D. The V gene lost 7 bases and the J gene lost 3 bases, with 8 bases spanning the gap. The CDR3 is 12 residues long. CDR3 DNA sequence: TGTGCCAGCATATGGCGTACAGATACGCAGTATTTT. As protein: CASIWRTDTQYF.

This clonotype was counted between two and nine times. The CDR3 loop is CASSPEATSGRDTQYF. The CDR3 DNA sequence: TGTGCCAGCAGCCCCGAGGCGACTAGCGGGAGAGATACGCAGTATTTT. This chain uses TRBV7-2 with TRBJ2-3; 12 bases agree with TRBD2. With 5 bases clipped from V and 5 bases from J, the junction kept 8 bases outside the gene matches. CDR1 is SGHTA and CDR2 is FQGNSA in the germline V gene. This CDR3 is 16 amino acids long.

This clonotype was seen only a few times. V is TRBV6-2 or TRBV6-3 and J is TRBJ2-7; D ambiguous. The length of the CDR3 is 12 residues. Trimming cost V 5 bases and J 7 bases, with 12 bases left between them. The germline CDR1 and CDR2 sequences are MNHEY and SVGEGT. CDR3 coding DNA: TGTGCCAGCAGTCCAGAGATGCGGGAGCAGTACTTC. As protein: CASSPEMREQYF.

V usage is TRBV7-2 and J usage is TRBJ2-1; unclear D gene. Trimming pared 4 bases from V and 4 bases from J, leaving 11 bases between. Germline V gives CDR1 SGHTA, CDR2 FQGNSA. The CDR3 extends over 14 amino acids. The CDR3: CASSSHTSYNEQFF. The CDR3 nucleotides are TGTGCCAGCAGCTCCCACACCAGTTACAATGAGCAGTTCTTC.

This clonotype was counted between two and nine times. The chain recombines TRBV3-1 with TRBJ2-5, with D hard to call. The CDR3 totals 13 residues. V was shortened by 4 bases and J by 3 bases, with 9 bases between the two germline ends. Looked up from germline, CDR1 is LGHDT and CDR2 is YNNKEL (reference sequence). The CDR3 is CASSRLGEETQYF. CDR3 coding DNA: TGTGCCAGCAGCCGTCTAGGAGAAGAGACCCAGTACTTC.

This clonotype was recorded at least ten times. The CDR3 sequence: CASTRQGTSNTGELFF. The CDR3, as DNA: TGTGCCAGCACCCGGCAGGGGACGTCGAACACCGGGGAGCTGTTTTTT. This chain uses TRBV12-3 or TRBV12-4 with TRBJ2-2; D may be TRBD1 (6 bases). CDR3 length: 16 residues. V was clipped by 7 bases and J by 0 bases, with 15 bases between them.

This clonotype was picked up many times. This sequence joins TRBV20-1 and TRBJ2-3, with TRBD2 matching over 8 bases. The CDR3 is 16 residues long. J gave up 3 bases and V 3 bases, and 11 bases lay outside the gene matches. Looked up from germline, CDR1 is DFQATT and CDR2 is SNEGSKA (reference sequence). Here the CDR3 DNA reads TGCAGTGCTAGGACTAGCGAGAGGGTAGATACAGATACGCAGTATTTT. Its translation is CSARTSERVDTDTQYF.

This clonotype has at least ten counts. The CDR3 is CSARDATGFGYGYTF. The CDR3 DNA follows: TGCAGTGCTAGAGATGCCACAGGGTTTGGGTATGGCTACACCTTC. The chain recombines TRBV20-1 with TRBJ1-2; D is perhaps TRBD1 (6 bases). Germline V lookup: CDR1 DFQATT, CDR2 SNEGSKA (reference sequence). The ends were cut back, 0 bases at V and 5 bases at J, with 16 bases in the middle. This CDR3 contains 15 residues.

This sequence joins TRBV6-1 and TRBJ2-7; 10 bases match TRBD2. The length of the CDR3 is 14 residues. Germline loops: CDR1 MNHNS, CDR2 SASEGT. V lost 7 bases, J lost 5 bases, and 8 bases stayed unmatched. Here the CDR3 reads CASTQREGQNEQYF. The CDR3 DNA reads TGTGCCAGCACCCAGCGGGAGGGCCAGAACGAGCAGTACTTC.

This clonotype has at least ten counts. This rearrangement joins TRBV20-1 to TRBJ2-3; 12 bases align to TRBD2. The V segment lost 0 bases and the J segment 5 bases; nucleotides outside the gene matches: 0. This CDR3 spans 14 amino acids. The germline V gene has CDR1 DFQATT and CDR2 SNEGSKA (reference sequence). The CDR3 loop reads CSAREGLAGDTQYF. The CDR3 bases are TGCAGTGCTAGAGAGGGACTAGCGGGAGATACGCAGTATTTT.

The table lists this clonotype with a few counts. The DNA for the CDR3 is TGTGCCAGCAGCTTGGTCTCCGGACTGGGGGACATTCAGTACTTC. Protein: CASSLVSGLGDIQYF. The chain uses TRBV5-6 and TRBJ2-4, with D perhaps given as TRBD1 or TRBD2 (5 bases each). CDR3 length equals 15 residues. Per the germline V gene, CDR1 is SGHDT and CDR2 is YYEEEE. V was clipped by 0 bases and J by 8 bases, with 15 bases between them.

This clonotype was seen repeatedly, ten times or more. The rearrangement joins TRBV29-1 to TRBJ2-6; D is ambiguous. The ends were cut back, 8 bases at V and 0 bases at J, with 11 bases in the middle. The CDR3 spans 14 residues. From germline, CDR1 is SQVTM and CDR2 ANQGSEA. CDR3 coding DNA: TGCAGCCCGACGGGTTACTCTGGGGCCAACGTCCTGACTTTC. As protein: CSPTGYSGANVLTF. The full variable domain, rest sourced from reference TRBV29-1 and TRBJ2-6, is SAVISQKPSRDICQRGTSLTIQCQVDSQVTMMFWYRQQPGQSLTLIATANQGSEATYESGFVIDKFPISRPNLTFSTLTVSNMSPEDSSIYLCSPTGYSGANVLTFGAGSRLTVL.

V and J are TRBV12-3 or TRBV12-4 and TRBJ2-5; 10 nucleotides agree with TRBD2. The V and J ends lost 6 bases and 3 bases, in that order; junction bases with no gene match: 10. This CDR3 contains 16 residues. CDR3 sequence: CASRPSSGGYKETQYF. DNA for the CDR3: TGTGCCAGCAGACCCTCTAGCGGGGGATATAAAGAGACCCAGTACTTC.

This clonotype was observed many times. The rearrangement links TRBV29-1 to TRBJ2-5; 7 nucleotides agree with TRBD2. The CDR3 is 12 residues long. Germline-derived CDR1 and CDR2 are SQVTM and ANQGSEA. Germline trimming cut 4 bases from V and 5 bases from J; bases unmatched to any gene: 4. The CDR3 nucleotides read TGCAGCGTTGCCGGCGGGAGTGAGACCCAGTACTTC. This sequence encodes CSVAGGSETQYF.

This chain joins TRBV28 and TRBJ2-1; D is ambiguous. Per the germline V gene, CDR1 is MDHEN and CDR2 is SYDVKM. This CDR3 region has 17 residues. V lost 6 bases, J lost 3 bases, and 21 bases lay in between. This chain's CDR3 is CASSHSFGGPGYNEQFF. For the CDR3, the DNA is TGTGCCAGCAGCCATTCTTTTGGTGGGCCCGGCTACAATGAGCAGTTCTTC.

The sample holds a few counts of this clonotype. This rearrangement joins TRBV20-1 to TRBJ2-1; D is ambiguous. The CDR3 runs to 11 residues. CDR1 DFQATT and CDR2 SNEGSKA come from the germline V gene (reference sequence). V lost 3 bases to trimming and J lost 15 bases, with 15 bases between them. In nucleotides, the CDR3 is TGCAGTGCTAGCCCTAAGGTCCGGCCGTTCTTC. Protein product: CSASPKVRPFF.

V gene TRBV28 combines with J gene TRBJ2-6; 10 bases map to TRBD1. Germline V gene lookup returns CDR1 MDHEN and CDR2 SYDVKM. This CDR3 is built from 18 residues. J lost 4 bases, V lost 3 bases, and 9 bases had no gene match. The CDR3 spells CASSFYTGTGVGANVLTF. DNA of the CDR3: TGTGCCAGCAGTTTTTACACCGGGACAGGGGTCGGGGCCAACGTCCTGACTTTC.

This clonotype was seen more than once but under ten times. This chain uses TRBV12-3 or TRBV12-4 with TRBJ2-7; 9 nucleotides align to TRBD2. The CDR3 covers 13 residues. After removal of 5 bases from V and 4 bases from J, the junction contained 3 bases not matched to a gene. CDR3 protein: CASSRGGVYEQYF. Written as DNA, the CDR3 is TGTGCCAGCAGTCGCGGGGGGGTGTACGAGCAGTACTTC.

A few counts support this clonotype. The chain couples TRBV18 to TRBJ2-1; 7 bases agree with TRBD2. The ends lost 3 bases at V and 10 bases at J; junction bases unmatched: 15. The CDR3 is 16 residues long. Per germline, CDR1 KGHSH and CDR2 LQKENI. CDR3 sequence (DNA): TGTGCCAGCTCACCCGATGCGGGAGTAACCGTCGGGGAGCAGTTCTTC. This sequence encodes CASSPDAGVTVGEQFF.

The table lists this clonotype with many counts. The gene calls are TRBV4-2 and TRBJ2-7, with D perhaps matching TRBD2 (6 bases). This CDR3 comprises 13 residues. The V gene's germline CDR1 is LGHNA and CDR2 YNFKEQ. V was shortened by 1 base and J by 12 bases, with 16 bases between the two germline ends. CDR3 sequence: CASSQGAGMETYF. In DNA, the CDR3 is TGTGCCAGCAGCCAAGGGGCGGGGATGGAGACGTACTTC.

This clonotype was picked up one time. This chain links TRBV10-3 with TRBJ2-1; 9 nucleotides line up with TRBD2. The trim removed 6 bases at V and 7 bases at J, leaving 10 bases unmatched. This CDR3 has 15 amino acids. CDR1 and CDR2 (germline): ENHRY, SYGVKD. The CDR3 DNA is TGTGCCATCAGGGTCACTAGCGGGCCTGGGAATGAGCAGTTCTTC. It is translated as CAIRVTSGPGNEQFF.

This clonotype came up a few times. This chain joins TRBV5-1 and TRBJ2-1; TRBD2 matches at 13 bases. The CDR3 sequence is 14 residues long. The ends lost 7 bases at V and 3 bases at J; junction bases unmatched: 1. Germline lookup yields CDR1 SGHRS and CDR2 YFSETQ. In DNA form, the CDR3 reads TGCGCCAGCGGGACTAGCGGGGACTACAATGAGCAGTTCTTC. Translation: CASGTSGDYNEQFF.

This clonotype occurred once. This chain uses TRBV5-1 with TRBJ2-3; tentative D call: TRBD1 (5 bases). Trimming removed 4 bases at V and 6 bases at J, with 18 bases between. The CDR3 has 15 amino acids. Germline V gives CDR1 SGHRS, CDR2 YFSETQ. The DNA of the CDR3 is TGCGCCAGCAGCCCCGGACATACAACCCAGGATACGCAGTATTTT. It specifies CASSPGHTTQDTQYF.